This T cell receptor beta chain was documented in a study of blood T cell repertoires in COVID-19. TCRdb keeps only in-frame clones here, not all; method: immunoSEQ multiplex PCR. The table includes under 85,000 clones, around four fifths detected once. The germline V gene encodes CDR1 MNHEY and CDR2 SVGEGT. J was trimmed by 2 bases and V by 2 bases; bases with no gene match: 6. This CDR3 has 16 amino acids. The source material was peripheral blood. V gene TRBV6-2 or TRBV6-3 combines with J gene TRBJ2-5, with TRBD2 identical over 9 bases. The sequence was obtained from a man between 45 and 60 years old with active COVID-19. CDR3 amino acids: CASSYGGSGGQETQYF. CDR3 DNA sequence: TGTGCCAGCAGTTACGGCGGTAGCGGGGGACAAGAGACCCAGTACTTC.